This TCR beta chain was obtained from a study of OX40 agonist ivuxolimab in advanced cancers. On the study more broadly: Patients in the trial were receiving intravenous ivuxolimab every 2 weeks, at doses of 0.01 to 10 mg/kg. Recorded diagnoses for dose-escalation patients were hepatocellular carcinoma, melanoma, renal cell or head and neck cancer.

On this clone: Antigen unknown.

Study-wide results and limits: By week 6 at 0.1 to 3.0 mg/kg, blood CD4+ and CD8+ T cells had expanded clonally. Expanded clones were, on average, more numerous among CD8+ T cells than CD4+.

CDR1 is MDHEN, CDR2 SYDVKM, per germline. The CDR3 contains 14 residues. V lost 5 bases and J 14 bases, leaving 19 bases between the germline ends. This table comes from immunoSEQ multiplex PCR, and its TCRdb copy is limited to in-frame clones, with some not included. The sample contains around 110,000 clones, 85% to 95% of which appear only once. The specimen was CD4+ or CD8+ T cells sorted from blood, collected in a trial of the OX40 agonist ivuxolimab. The rearrangement uses TRBV28 and TRBJ1-6; D may be TRBD1 (6 bases). The clonotype originates from an adult with an advanced solid tumor such as melanoma, head and neck, liver or kidney cancer. CDR3 DNA: TGTGCCAGCAGTCGTACAGGGCGCCCATCGGCCCTCCACTTT. Translating gives CASSRTGRPSALHF.